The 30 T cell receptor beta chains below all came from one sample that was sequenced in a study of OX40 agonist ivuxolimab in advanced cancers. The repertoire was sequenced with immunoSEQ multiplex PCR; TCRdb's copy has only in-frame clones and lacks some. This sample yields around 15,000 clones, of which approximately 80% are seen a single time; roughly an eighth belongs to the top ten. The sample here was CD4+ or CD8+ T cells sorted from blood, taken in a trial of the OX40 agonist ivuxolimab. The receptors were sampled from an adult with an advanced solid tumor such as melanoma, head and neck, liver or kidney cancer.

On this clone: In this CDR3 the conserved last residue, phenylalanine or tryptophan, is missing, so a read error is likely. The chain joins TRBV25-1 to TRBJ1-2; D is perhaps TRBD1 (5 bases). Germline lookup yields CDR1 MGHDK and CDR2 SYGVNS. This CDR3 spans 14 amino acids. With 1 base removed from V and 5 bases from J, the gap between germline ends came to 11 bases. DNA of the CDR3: TGTGCCAGCAGTGAATCCCATGGGGGGTATGGCTACACCCTC. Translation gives CASSESHGGYGYTL.

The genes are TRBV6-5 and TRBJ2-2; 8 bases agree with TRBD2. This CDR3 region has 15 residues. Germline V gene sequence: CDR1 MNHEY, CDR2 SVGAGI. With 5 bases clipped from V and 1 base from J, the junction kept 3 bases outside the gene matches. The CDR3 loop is CASSLSGMNTGELFF. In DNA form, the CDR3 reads TGTGCCAGCAGTCTTAGCGGGATGAACACCGGGGAGCTGTTTTTT.

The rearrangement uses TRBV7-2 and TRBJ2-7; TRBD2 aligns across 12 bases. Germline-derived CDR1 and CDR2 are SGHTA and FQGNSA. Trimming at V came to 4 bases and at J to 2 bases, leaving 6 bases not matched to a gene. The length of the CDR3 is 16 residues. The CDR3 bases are TGTGCCAGCAGCTCGGGACTAGCGGGCCCAACCTACGAGCAGTACTTC. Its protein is CASSSGLAGPTYEQYF.

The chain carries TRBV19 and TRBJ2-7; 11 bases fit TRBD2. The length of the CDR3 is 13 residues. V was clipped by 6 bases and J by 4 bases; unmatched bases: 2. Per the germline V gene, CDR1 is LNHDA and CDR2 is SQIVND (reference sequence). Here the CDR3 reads CASSLAGGYEQYF. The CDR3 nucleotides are TGTGCCAGTAGCCTAGCGGGGGGTTACGAGCAGTACTTC.

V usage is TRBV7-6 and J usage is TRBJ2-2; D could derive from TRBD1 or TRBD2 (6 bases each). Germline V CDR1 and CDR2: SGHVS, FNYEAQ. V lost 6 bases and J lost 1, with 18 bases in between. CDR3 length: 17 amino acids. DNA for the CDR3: TGTGCCAGCAGGGTTCCTGTCGGGGGCGAGAACACCGGGGAGCTGTTTTTT. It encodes CASRVPVGGENTGELFF.

As DNA, the CDR3 is TGCAGCGTTGACGGGACTAGCGGTTCAGATACGCAGTATTTT. Amino acid sequence: CSVDGTSGSDTQYF. The chain carries TRBV29-1 and TRBJ2-3; 11 bases are shared with TRBD2. V lost 3 bases to trimming and J lost 4 bases; unmatched junction nucleotides: 3. Per germline, CDR1 SQVTM and CDR2 ANQGSEA. The CDR3 is made up of 14 amino acids.

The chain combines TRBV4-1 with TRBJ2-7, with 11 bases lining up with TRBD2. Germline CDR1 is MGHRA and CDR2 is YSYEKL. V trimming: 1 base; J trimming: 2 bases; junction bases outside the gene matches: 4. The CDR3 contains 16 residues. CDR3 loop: CASSQAGTSGAYEQYF. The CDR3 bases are TGCGCCAGCAGCCAAGCCGGGACTAGCGGTGCCTACGAGCAGTACTTC.

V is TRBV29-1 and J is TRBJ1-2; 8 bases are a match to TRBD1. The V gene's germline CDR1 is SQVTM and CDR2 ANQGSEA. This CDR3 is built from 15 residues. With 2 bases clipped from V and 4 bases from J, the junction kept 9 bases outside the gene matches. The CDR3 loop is CSVESRDRSLYGYTF. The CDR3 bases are TGCAGCGTTGAATCCCGGGACAGGTCTCTCTATGGCTACACCTTC.

As DNA, the CDR3 is TGCGCCGTAAGGGACTTATCCAATGAGCAGTTCTTC. It translates to CAVRDLSNEQFF. This chain joins TRBV10-1 and TRBJ2-1, with D perhaps TRBD2 (6 bases). CDR3 length equals 12 residues. Germline assignment: CDR1 WNHNN and CDR2 SYGVQD (reference sequence). The ends were cut back, 11 bases at V and 6 bases at J, with 14 bases in the middle.

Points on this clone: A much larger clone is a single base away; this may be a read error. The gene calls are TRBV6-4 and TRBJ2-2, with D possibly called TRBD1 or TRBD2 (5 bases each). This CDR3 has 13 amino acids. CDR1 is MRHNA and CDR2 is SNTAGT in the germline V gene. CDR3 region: CAGSEGHTGELFF. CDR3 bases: TGTGCCGGCAGTGAGGGACACACCGGGGAGCTGTTTTTT.

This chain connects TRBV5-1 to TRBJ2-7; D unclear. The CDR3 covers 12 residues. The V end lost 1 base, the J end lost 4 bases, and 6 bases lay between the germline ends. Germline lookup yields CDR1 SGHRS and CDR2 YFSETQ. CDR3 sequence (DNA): TGCGCCAGCAGCTTGAGGCCTTACGAGCAGTACTTC. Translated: CASSLRPYEQYF.

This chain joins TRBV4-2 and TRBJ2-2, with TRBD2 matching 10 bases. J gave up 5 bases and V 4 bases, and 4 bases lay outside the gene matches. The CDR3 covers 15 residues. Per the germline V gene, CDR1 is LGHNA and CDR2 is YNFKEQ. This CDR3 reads CASSLLAGETGELFF. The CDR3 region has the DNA TGTGCCAGCAGCCTCCTAGCGGGAGAGACCGGGGAGCTGTTTTTT.

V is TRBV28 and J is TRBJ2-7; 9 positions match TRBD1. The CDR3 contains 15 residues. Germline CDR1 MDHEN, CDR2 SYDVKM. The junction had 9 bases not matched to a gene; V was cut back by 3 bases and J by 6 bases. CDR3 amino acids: CASSFDRGVPLEQYF. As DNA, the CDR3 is TGTGCCAGCAGTTTCGACAGGGGGGTTCCTCTCGAGCAGTACTTC. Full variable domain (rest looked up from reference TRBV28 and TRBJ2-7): DVKVTQSSRYLVKRTGEKVFLECVQDMDHENMFWYRQDPGLGLRLIYFSYDVKMKEKGDIPEGYSVSREKKERFSLILESASTNQTSMYLCASSFDRGVPLEQYFGPGTRLTVT.

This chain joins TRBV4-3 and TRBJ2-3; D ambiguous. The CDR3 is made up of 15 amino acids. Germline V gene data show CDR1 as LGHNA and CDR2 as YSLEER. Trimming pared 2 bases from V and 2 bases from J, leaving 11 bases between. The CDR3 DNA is TGCGCCAGCAGCCAACGGCGGCAAATCACAGATACGCAGTATTTT. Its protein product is CASSQRRQITDTQYF.

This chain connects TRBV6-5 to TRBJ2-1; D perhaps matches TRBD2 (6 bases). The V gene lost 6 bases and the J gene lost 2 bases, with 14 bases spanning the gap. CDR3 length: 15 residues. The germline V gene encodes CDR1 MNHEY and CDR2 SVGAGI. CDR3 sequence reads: CASRTTGEPYNEQFF. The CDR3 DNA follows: TGTGCCAGCAGGACGACGGGGGAACCCTACAATGAGCAGTTCTTC.

For the CDR3, the DNA is TGTGCCTGGAGTTGGGGGGTCGACACCGGGGAGCTGTTTTTT. It codes for CAWSWGVDTGELFF. V usage is TRBV30 and J usage is TRBJ2-2; a weak D match, TRBD2 (6 bases). V was trimmed by 2 bases and J by 3 bases, leaving 10 bases between them. Per the germline V gene, CDR1 is GTSNPN and CDR2 is SVGIG (reference sequence). This CDR3 is built from 14 residues.

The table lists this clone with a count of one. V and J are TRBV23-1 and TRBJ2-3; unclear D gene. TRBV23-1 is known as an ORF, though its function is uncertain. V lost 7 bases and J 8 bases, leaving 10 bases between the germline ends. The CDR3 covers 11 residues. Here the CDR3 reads CASTPRCTQYF. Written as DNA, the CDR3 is TGCGCCAGCACCCCGCGCTGTACGCAGTATTTT.

The CDR3 sequence: CASLLGLGTEAFF. CDR3 in DNA: TGTGCCAGCTTGCTGGGGTTAGGCACTGAAGCTTTCTTT. The chain is built from TRBV2 and TRBJ1-1; D remains ambiguous. Trimming took 8 bases from V and 4 from J, leaving 14 bases between them. From germline, CDR1 is SNHLY and CDR2 FYNNEI. The CDR3 runs 13 residues.

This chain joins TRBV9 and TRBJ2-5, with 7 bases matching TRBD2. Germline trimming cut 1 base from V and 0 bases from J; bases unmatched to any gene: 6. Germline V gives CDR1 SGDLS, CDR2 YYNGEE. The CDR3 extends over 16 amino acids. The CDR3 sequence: CASSVTGGVNQETQYF. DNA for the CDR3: TGTGCCAGCAGCGTAACGGGGGGAGTTAACCAAGAGACCCAGTACTTC.

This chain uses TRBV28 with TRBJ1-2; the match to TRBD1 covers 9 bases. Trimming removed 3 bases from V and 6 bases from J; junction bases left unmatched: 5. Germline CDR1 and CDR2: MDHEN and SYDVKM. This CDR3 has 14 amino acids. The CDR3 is CASSLWTGVDGYTF. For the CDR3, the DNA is TGTGCCAGCAGTTTGTGGACAGGGGTCGATGGCTACACCTTC.

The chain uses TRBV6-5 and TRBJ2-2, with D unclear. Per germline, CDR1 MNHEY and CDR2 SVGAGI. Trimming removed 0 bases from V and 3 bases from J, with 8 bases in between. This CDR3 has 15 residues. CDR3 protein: CASSYSPLYTGELFF. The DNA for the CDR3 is TGTGCCAGCAGTTACTCCCCTCTCTACACCGGGGAGCTGTTTTTT.

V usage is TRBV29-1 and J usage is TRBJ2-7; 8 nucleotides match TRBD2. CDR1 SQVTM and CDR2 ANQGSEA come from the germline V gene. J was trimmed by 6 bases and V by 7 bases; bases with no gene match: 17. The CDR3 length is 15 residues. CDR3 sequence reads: CSAIGLAERAGEQYF. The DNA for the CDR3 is TGCAGCGCCATCGGACTAGCAGAGAGGGCAGGCGAGCAGTACTTC.

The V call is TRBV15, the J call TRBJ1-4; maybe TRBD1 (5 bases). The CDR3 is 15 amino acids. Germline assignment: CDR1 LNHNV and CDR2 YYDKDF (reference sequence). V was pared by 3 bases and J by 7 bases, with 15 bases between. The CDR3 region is CATSSPNRPGEKLFF. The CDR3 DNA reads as TGTGCCACCAGCAGCCCGAACAGGCCTGGTGAAAAACTGTTTTTT.

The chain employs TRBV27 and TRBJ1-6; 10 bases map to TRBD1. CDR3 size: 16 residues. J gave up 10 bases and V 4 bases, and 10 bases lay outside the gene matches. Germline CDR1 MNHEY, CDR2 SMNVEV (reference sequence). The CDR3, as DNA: TGTGCCAGCAGTTCCGGCCTGACAGGGGGCGGATCACCCCTCCACTTT. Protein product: CASSSGLTGGGSPLHF.

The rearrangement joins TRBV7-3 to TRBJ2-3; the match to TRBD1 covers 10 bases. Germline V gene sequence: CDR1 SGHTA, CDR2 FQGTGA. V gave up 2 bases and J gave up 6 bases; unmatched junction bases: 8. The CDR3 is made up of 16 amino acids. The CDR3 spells CASSLLDRGPVDTQYF. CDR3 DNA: TGTGCCAGCAGCTTACTCGACAGGGGGCCCGTCGATACGCAGTATTTT.

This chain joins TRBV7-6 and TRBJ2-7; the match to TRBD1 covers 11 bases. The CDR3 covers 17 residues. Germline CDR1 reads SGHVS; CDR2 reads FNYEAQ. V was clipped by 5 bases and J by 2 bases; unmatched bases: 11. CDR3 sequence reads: CASSPSPRGQGAYEQYF. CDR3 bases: TGTGCCAGCAGCCCCTCCCCGCGGGGACAGGGGGCCTACGAGCAGTACTTC.

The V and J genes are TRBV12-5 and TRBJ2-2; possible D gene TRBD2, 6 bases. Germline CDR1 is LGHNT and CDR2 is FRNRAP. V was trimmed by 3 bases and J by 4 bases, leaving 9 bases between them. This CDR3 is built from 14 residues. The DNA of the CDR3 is TGTGCTAGTGGTTTCCAGGGAGGCACCGGGGAGCTGTTTTTT. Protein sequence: CASGFQGGTGELFF.

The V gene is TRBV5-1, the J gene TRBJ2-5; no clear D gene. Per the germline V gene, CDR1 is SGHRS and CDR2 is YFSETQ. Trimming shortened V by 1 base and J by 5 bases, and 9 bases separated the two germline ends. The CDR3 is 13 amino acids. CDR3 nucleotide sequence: TGCGCCAGCAGCTTGAGCGCCCGGGAGACCCAGTACTTC. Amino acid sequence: CASSLSARETQYF.

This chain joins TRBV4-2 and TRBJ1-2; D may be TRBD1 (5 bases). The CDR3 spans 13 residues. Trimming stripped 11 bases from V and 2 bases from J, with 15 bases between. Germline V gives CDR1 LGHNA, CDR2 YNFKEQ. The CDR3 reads CACRGPENYGYTF. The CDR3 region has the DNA TGTGCCTGCCGGGGACCCGAAAACTATGGCTACACCTTC.

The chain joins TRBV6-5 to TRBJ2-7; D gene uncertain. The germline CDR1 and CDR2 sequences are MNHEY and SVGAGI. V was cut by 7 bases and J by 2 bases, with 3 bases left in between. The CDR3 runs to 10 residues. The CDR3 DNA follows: TGTGCCAGCAACGCCTACGAGCAGTACTTC. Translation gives CASNAYEQYF.